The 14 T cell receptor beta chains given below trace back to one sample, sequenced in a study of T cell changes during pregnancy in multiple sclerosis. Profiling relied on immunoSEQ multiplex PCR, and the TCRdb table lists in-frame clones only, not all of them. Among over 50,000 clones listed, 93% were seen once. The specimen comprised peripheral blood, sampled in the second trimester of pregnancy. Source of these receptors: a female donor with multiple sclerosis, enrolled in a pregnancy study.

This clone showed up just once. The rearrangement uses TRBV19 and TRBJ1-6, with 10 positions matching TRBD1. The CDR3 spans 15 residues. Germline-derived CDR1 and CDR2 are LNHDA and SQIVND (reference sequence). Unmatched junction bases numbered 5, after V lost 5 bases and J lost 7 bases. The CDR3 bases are TGTGCCAGTAGTCCAGGGACAGGGGTCAATTCACCCCTCCACTTT. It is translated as CASSPGTGVNSPLHF.

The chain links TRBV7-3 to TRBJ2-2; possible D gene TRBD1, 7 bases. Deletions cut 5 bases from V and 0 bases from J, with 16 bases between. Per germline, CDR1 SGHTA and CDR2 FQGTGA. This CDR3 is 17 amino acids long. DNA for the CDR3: TGTGCCAGCAGCCCCAGGGGGGCGGGCCCGAACACCGGGGAGCTGTTTTTT. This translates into CASSPRGAGPNTGELFF.

The CDR3 DNA reads as TGTGCCAGCAGTTCACTCGCCTATGAGGGAAACACCATATATTTT. Translating gives CASSSLAYEGNTIYF. The chain recombines TRBV25-1 with TRBJ1-3; D gene uncertain. The CDR3 sequence is 15 residues long. Germline V gives CDR1 MGHDK, CDR2 SYGVNS. V was cut by 5 bases and J by 4 bases, with 15 bases left in between.

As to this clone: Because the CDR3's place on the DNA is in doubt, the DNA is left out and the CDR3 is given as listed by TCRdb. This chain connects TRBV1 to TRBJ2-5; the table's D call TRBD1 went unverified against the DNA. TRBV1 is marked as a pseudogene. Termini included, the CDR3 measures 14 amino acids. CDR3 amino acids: CTSSQVGAGTTLYF.

The CDR3 spells CASSQSRTSGSSGDNNEQFF. CDR3 in DNA: TGCGCCAGCAGCCAAAGCCGGACTAGCGGGAGTTCGGGGGATAACAATGAGCAGTTCTTC. The chain links TRBV4-3 to TRBJ2-1; 13 nucleotides line up with TRBD2. The CDR3 is 20 residues long. With V trimmed by 2 bases and J by 5 bases, 15 bases remained unmatched. CDR1 LGHNA and CDR2 YSLEER come from the germline V gene.

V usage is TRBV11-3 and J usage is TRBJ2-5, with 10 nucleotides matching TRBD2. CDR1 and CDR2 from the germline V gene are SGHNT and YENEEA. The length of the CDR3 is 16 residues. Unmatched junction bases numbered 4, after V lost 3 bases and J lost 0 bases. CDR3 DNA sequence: TGTGCCAGCAGCTTTAGGACTAGCGGCAACCAAGAGACCCAGTACTTC. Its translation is CASSFRTSGNQETQYF.

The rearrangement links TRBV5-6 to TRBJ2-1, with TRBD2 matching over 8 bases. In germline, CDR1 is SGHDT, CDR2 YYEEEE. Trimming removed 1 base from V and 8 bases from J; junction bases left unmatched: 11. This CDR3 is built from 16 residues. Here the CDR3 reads CASSLWGLGSNHEQFF. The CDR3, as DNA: TGTGCCAGCAGCTTGTGGGGACTAGGGAGTAATCATGAGCAGTTCTTC.

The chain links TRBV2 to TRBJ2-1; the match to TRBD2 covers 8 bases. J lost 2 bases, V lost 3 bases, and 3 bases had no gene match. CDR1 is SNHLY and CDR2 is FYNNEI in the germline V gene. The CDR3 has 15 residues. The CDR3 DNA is TGTGCCAGCAGTGATAACGGGAGGGCCTACAATGAGCAGTTCTTC. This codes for CASSDNGRAYNEQFF.

CDR3 bases: TGTGCCAGCAGCCCCAGTCCGACTAGCAACCACGAGCAGTACTTC. This sequence encodes CASSPSPTSNHEQYF. This chain joins TRBV9 and TRBJ2-7; 7 bases are shared with TRBD2. Germline values: CDR1 SGDLS, CDR2 YYNGEE. The CDR3 runs 15 residues. With V trimmed by 4 bases and J by 5 bases, 12 bases remained unmatched.

CDR3 nucleotide sequence: TGTGCCAGCAGCCTGGGACAGTCCACAGATACGCAGTATTTT. Protein: CASSLGQSTDTQYF. The chain recombines TRBV5-4 with TRBJ2-3; 7 positions agree with TRBD1. The CDR3 has 14 amino acids. Germline V lookup: CDR1 SGHNT, CDR2 YYREEE (reference sequence). Trimming took 4 bases from V and 2 from J; bases not matched to a gene: 4.

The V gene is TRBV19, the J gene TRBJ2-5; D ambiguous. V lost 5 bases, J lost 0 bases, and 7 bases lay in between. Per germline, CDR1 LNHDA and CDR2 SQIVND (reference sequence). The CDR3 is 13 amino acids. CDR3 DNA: TGTGCCAGTAGTCACAACCACCAAGAGACCCAGTACTTC. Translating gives CASSHNHQETQYF.

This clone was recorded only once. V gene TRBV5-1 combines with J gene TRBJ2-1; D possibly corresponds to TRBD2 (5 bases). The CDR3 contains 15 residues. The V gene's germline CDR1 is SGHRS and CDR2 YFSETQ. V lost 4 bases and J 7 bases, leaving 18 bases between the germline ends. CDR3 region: CASSALVRAENEQFF. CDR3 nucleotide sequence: TGCGCCAGCAGCGCCCTAGTGAGGGCCGAAAATGAGCAGTTCTTC.

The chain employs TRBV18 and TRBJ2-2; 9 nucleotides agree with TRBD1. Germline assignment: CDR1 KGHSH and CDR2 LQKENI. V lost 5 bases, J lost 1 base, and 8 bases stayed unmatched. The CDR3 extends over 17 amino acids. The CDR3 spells CASSSQGADLNTGELFF. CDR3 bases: TGTGCCAGCTCATCACAGGGGGCAGACTTGAACACCGGGGAGCTGTTTTTT. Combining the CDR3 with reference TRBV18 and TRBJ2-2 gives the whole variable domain NAGVMQNPRHLVRRRGQEARLRCSPMKGHSHVYWYRQLPEEGLKFMVYLQKENIIDESGMPKERFSAEFPKEGPSILRIQQVVRGDSAAYFCASSSQGADLNTGELFFGEGSRLTVL.

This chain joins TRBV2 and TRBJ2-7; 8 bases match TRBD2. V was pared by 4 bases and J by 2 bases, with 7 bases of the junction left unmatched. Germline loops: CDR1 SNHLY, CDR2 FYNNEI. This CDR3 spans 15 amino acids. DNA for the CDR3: TGTGCCAGCAGTGGGGTTAGCGGGACCACCTACGAGCAGTACTTC. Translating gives CASSGVSGTTYEQYF.